This T cell receptor beta chain was obtained from a study of T cells expressing NK-cell markers. Study as a whole: All TCR beta repertoires analysed originated from sorted CD3+CD56+NKG2C+, CD3+CD56+NKG2C- and CD3+CD56-NKG2C+ T cells. Eight donors were sequenced, seven testing HCMV-seropositive and one testing seronegative.

UMI-tagged 5'RACE template switching yielded the TCR beta cDNA. TCRdb reprocessed the 5' RACE reads, keeping one entry per CDR3 protein, no DNA. In total, the table holds hundreds of thousands of distinct CDR3 sequences. Concerning this clonotype itself: The antigen remains undetermined.

Regarding the study as a whole: Similarly, these clonotypes led the CD3+CD56-NKG2C+ fraction as well in a handful of donors.

The CDR3 has 14 residues. This TCR was recovered from a man between 18 and 29 years old in good health. The gene calls are TRBV12-3 or TRBV12-4 and TRBJ1-3; TCRdb calls TRBD1, which cannot be checked without DNA. The specimen was blood T cells: a sorted CD56 or NKG2C T cell subset, CD4+ or CD8+ T cells, or bulk PBMC T cells (not recorded which). CDR3 amino acids: CASSSRPGGNTIYF.